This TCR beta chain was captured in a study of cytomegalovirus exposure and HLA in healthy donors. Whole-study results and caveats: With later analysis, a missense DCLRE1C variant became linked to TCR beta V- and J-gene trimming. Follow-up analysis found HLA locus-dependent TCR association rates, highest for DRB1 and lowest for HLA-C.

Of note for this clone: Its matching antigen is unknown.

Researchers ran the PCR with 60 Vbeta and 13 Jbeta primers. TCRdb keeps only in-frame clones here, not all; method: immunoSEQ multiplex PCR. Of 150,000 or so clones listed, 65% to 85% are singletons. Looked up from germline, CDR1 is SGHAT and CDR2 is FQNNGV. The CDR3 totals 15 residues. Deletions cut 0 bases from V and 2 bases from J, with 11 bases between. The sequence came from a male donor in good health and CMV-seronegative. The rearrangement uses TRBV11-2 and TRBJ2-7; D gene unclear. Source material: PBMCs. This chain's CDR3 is CASSLDRPGPYEQYF. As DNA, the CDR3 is TGTGCCAGCAGCTTAGATCGGCCGGGTCCCTACGAGCAGTACTTC. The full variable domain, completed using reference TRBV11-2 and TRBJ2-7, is EAGVAQSPRYKIIEKRQSVAFWCNPISGHATLYWYQQILGQGPKLLIQFQNNGVVDDSQLPKDRFSAERLKGVDSTLKIQPAKLEDSAVYLCASSLDRPGPYEQYFGPGTRLTVT.